Detailed here is one TCR beta chain. What it binds is unknown. Assay: immunoSEQ multiplex PCR; the TCRdb copy retains only in-frame clones and omits some. This table holds roughly 330,000 clones, 67% found once. This entry is derived from a study of cytotoxic CD8 clonotypes in ibrutinib-treated CLL. As for the study in general: Specimens for response were gathered following a median roughly eleven months of therapy, spanning 6 to 36. Study-level results: Treatment left the uncommon public clonotypes either contracted or stable in frequency. Baseline clonality exceeded age-matched healthy donors and tracked circulating CD8+ T-cell counts.

The CDR3 contains 17 residues. J gave up 4 bases and V 0 bases, and 7 bases lay outside the gene matches. The germline V gene has CDR1 SGDLS and CDR2 YYNGEE. The chain couples TRBV9 to TRBJ2-2, with 9 bases fitting TRBD2. This clonotype was obtained from a human donor with chronic lymphocytic leukemia. Sample: PBMCs, taken after 36 months of ibrutinib treatment. The CDR3, as DNA: TGTGCCAGCAGCGTAGGCCCTCCGACTAGCGGCACCGGGGAGCTGTTTTTT. Translated, it gives CASSVGPPTSGTGELFF.